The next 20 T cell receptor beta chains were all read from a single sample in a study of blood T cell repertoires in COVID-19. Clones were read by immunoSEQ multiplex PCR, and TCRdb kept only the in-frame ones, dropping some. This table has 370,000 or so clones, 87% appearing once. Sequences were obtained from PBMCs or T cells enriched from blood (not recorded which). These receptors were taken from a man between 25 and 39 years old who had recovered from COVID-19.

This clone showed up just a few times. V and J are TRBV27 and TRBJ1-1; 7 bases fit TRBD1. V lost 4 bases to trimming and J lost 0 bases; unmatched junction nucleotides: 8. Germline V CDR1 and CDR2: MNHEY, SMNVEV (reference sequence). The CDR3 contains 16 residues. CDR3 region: CASSSYRGVMNTEAFF. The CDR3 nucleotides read TGTGCCAGCAGTTCATACAGGGGTGTGATGAACACTGAAGCTTTCTTT.

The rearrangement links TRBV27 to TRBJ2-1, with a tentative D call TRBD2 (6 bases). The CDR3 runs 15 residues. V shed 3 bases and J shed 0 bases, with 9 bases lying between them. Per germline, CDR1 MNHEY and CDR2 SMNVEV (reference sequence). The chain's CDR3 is CASSFVGGSYNEQFF. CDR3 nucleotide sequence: TGTGCCAGCAGTTTCGTGGGAGGCTCCTACAATGAGCAGTTCTTC.

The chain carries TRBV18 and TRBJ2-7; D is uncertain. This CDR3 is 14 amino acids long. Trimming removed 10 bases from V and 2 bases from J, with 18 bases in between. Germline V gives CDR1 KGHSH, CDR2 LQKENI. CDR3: CANSRQNLPYEQYF. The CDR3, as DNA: TGTGCCAACTCGAGACAAAACTTACCCTACGAGCAGTACTTC.

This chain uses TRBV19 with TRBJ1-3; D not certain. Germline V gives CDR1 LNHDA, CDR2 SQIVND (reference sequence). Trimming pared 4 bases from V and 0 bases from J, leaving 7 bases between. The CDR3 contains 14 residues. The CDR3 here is CASSTSRSGNTIYF. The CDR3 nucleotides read TGTGCCAGTAGTACAAGCCGCTCTGGAAACACCATATATTTT. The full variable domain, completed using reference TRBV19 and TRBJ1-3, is DGGITQSPKYLFRKEGQNVTLSCEQNLNHDAMYWYRQDPGQGLRLIYYSQIVNDFQKGDIAEGYSVSREKKESFPLTVTSAQKNPTAFYLCASSTSRSGNTIYFGEGSWLTVV.

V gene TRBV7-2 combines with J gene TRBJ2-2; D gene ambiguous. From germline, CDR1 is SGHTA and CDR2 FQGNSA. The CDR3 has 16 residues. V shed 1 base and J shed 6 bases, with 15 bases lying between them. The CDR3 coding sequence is TGTGCCAGCAGCTTAGGGGCGCTCCTTTGGCCCGGGGAGCTGTTTTTT. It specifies CASSLGALLWPGELFF.

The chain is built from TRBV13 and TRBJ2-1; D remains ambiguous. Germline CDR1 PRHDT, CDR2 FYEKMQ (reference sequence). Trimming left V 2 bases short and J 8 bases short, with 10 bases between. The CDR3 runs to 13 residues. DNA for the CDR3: TGTGCCAGCAGCTTAATCAGTCAGGATGAGCAGTTCTTC. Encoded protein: CASSLISQDEQFF.

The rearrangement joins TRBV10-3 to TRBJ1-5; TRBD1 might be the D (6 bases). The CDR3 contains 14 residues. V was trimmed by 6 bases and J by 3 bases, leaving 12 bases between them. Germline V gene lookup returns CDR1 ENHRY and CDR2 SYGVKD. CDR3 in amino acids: CAISTGQINQPQHF. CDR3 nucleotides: TGTGCCATCAGCACAGGACAGATCAATCAGCCCCAGCATTTT.

Here the CDR3 DNA reads TGTGCCTGGAGCAATGGGCGAGCTAACTATGGCTACACCTTC. Translated, it gives CAWSNGRANYGYTF. The genes are TRBV30 and TRBJ1-2; D unresolved. Germline CDR1 reads GTSNPN; CDR2 reads SVGIG (reference sequence). V dropped 3 bases and J dropped 0 bases, with 11 bases sitting between them. The CDR3 covers 14 residues.

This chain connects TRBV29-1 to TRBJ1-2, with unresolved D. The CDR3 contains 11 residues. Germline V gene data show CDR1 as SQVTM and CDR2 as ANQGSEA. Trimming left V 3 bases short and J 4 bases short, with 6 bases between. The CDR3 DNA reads TGCAGCGTTGAGGGAGTCTATGGCTACACCTTC. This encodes CSVEGVYGYTF.

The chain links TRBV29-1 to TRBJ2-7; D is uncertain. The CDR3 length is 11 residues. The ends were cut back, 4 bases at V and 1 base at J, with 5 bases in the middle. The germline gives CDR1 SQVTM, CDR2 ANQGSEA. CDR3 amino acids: CSVALSYEQYF. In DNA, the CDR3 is TGCAGCGTTGCCCTTTCCTACGAGCAGTACTTC.

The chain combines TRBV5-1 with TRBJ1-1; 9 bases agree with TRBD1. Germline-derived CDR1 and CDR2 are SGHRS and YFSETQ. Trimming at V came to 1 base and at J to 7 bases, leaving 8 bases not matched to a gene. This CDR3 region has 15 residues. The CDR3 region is CASSLNRGPGNEAFF. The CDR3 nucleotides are TGCGCCAGCAGCTTGAACAGGGGGCCAGGAAATGAAGCTTTCTTT.

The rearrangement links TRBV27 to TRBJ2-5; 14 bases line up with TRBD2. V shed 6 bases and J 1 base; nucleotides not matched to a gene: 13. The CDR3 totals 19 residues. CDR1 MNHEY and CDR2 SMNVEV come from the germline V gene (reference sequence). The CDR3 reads CASSIGGMGLAGVQETQYF. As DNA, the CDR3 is TGTGCCAGCAGCATTGGGGGAATGGGACTAGCGGGGGTCCAAGAGACCCAGTACTTC.

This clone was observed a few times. The CDR3 sequence is CASRAGQGYEKLFF. DNA for the CDR3: TGTGCCAGCAGGGCGGGACAGGGGTATGAAAAACTGTTTTTT. This rearrangement joins TRBV6-5 to TRBJ1-4; 10 nucleotides match TRBD1. The germline gives CDR1 MNHEY, CDR2 SVGAGI. J was trimmed by 6 bases and V by 6 bases; bases with no gene match: 4. This CDR3 contains 14 residues.

The CDR3 protein is CAWSVPGRDTQYF. The CDR3 nucleotides read TGTGCCTGGAGTGTACCTGGGCGCGATACGCAGTATTTT. The chain recombines TRBV30 with TRBJ2-3, with D unclear. CDR3 length: 13 residues. V gave up 0 bases and J gave up 6 bases, with 10 bases separating them. Germline assignment: CDR1 GTSNPN and CDR2 SVGIG (reference sequence). The full variable domain, completed using reference TRBV30 and TRBJ2-3, is SQTIHQWPATLVQPVGSPLSLECTVEGTSNPNLYWYRQAAGRGLQLLFYSVGIGQISSEVPQNLSASRPQDRQFILSSKKLLLSDSGFYLCAWSVPGRDTQYFGPGTRLTVL.

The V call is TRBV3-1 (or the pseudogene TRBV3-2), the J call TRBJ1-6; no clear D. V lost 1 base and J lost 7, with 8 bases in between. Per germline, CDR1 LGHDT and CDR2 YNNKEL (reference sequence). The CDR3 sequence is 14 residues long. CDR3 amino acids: CASSQASGNSPLHF. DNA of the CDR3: TGTGCCAGCAGCCAAGCGTCGGGAAATTCACCCCTCCACTTT.

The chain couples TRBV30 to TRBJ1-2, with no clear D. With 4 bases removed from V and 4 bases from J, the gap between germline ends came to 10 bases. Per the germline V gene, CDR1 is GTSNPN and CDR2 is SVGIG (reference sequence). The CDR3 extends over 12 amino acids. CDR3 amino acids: CAWTGSRYGYTF. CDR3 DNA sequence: TGTGCCTGGACGGGATCCCGCTATGGCTACACCTTC. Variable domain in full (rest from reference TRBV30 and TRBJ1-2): SQTIHQWPATLVQPVGSPLSLECTVEGTSNPNLYWYRQAAGRGLQLLFYSVGIGQISSEVPQNLSASRPQDRQFILSSKKLLLSDSGFYLCAWTGSRYGYTFGSGTRLTVV.

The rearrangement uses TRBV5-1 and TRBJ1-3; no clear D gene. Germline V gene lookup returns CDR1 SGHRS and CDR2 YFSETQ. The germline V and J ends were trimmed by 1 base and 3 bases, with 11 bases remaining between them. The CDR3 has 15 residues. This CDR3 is CASSLIGGGGNTIYF. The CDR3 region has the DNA TGCGCCAGCAGCTTGATTGGAGGAGGTGGAAACACCATATATTTT.

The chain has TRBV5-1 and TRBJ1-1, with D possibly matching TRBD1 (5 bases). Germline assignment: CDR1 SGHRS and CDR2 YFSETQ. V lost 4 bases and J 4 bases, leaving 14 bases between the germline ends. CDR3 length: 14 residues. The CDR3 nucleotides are TGCGCCAGCAGCCCCTGGACATTTAGCACTGAAGCTTTCTTT. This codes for CASSPWTFSTEAFF. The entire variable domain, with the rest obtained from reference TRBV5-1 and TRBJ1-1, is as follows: KAGVTQTPRYLIKTRGQQVTLSCSPISGHRSVSWYQQTPGQGLQFLFEYFSETQRNKGNFPGRFSGRQFSNSRSEMNVSTLELGDSALYLCASSPWTFSTEAFFGQGTRLTVV.

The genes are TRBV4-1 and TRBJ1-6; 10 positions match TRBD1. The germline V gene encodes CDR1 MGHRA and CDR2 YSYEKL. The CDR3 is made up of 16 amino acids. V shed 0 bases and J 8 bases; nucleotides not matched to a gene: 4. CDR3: CASSQEGTGVYSPLHF. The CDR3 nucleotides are TGCGCCAGCAGCCAAGAAGGGACAGGGGTTTATTCACCCCTCCACTTT.

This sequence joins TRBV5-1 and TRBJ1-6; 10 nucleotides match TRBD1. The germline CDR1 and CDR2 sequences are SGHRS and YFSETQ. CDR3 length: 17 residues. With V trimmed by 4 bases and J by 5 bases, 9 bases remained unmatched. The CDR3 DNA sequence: TGCGCCAGCAGCAACCGGGACAGGGGACCAGATAATTCACCCCTCCACTTT. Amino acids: CASSNRDRGPDNSPLHF.